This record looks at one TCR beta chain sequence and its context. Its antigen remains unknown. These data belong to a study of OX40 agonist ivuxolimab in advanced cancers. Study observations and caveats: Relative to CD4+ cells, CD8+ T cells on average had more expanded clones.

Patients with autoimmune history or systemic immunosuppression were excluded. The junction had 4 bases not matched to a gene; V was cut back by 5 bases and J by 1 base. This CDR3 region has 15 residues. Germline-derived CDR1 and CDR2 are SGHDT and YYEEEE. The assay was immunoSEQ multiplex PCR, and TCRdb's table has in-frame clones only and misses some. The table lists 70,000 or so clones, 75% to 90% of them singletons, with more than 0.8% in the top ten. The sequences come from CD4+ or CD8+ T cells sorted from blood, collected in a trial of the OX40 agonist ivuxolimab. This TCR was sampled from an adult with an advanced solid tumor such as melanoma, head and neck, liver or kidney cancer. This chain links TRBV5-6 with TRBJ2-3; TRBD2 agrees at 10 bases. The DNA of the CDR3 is TGTGCCAGCAGTCCTCTAGCGGGAGGCACAGATACGCAGTATTTT. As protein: CASSPLAGGTDTQYF.